The text below deals with one T cell receptor (beta chain). The data are from a study of radiation and T cells in renal cell carcinoma. V lost 11 bases and J lost 1, with 18 bases in between. The CDR3 extends over 14 amino acids. CDR1 ENHRY and CDR2 SYGVKD come from the germline V gene. Data came from immunoSEQ multiplex PCR; TCRdb stores just in-frame clones and leaves some out. The data show approximately 120,000 clones, with roughly 80% seen just once and 3% held by the top ten. Documented time point: baseline pretreatment blood. Documented treatment: 15 Gy SBRT to primary tumor, nephrectomy 4 weeks later.

Material: blood, obtained from a patient whose treatment included radiotherapy and nephrectomy. The source of this sequence is a woman aged 60-75 years with renal cell carcinoma. The rearrangement links TRBV10-3 to TRBJ2-7; D may match TRBD1 or TRBD2 (5 bases each). The CDR3: CAARDGTVSYEQYF. CDR3 nucleotide sequence: TGTGCCGCACGAGACGGGACGGTATCCTACGAGCAGTACTTC.